The 10 T cell receptor beta chains below all came from one sample that was sequenced in a study of neurological immune-mediated disorders. Using its own MiXCR run on the 5' RACE reads, TCRdb lists one record per CDR3 protein. The data show approximately 89,000 distinct CDR3 sequences, with 13% seen just once and 5% held by the top ten. The time point: longitudinal time-point 2. Sequencing was performed on PBMCs. These receptors all stem from a female donor with HTLV-1-associated myelopathy (HAM/TSP).

At least ten counts were recorded for this clonotype. The rearrangement links TRBV7-2 to TRBJ2-7; TRBD2 is a possible D gene (6 bases). CDR3 length equals 16 residues. V lost 3 bases to trimming and J lost 4 bases, with 19 bases between them. Per the germline V gene, CDR1 is SGHTA and CDR2 is FQGNSA. This chain's CDR3 is CASSFDGRQQFYEQYF. As DNA, the CDR3 is TGTGCCAGCAGCTTCGACGGGAGACAGCAGTTTTACGAGCAGTACTTC.

This clonotype was found many times. The V gene is TRBV7-3, the J gene TRBJ2-3; 11 bases match TRBD1. Losses at the gene ends were 5 bases for V and 2 bases for J; bases not matched to a gene: 3. Germline V lookup: CDR1 SGHTA, CDR2 FQGTGA. This CDR3 is 15 amino acids long. CDR3 coding DNA: TGTGCCAGCAGCCCCGGACAGGGGGCCACAGATACGCAGTATTTT. It translates to CASSPGQGATDTQYF.

This clonotype was picked up a small number of times. This could be a read error, since a much larger clone is one nucleotide away. The V call is TRBV7-8, the J call TRBJ2-3; TRBD2 is a possible D gene (5 bases). The CDR3 sequence is 15 residues long. Germline values: CDR1 SGHVS, CDR2 FQNEAQ. Trimming stripped 2 bases from V and 7 bases from J, with 16 bases between. The CDR3: CASSLLPGTTHTQYF. The CDR3 nucleotides are TGTGCCAGCAGCTTATTGCCGGGAACGACACATACGCAGTATTTT.

This clonotype was seen once. One junction end does not reproduce the germline sequence, and a read error may be involved. V usage is TRBV12-3 or TRBV12-4 and J usage is TRBJ1-2; D possibly corresponds to TRBD1 (5 bases). This CDR3 spans 14 amino acids. The CDR3 protein is CASKRDGGPDGYAF. The CDR3 bases are TGTGCCAGCAAAAGGGACGGTGGTCCAGATGGTTACGCCTTC.

There are many counts of this clonotype. The J gene is TRBJ1-3, the V gene TRBV2; D possibly corresponds to TRBD1 (5 bases). CDR1 and CDR2 (germline): SNHLY, FYNNEI. Trimming took off 9 bases at V and 0 bases at J, with 12 bases between the two ends. The length of the CDR3 is 14 residues. The CDR3 DNA reads TGTGCCAGAAAGGGACGGCACTCTGGAAACACCATATATTTT. This codes for CARKGRHSGNTIYF.

This clonotype was recorded many times. The genes are TRBV20-1 and TRBJ1-5; 10 bases map to TRBD1. Germline CDR1 is DFQATT and CDR2 is SNEGSKA (reference sequence). Trimming at V came to 4 bases and at J to 4 bases, leaving 4 bases not matched to a gene. This CDR3 contains 14 residues. The CDR3 DNA reads TGCAGTGCTATCAGACAGGGGGCGAATCAGCCCCAGCATTTT. Translation: CSAIRQGANQPQHF.

This clonotype has at least ten counts. The chain couples TRBV7-9 to TRBJ2-3; 7 bases align to TRBD2. The V gene's germline CDR1 is SEHNR and CDR2 FQNEAQ (reference sequence). The CDR3 runs 14 residues. The V gene end was trimmed by 8 bases and the J gene end by 0 bases; junction bases not matched to a gene: 5. CDR3 loop: CASGGGQSTDTQYF. The CDR3, as DNA: TGTGCCAGCGGGGGAGGGCAGAGCACAGATACGCAGTATTTT. Full variable domain (remainder filled in from reference TRBV7-9 and TRBJ2-3): DTGVSQNPRHKITKRGQNVTFRCDPISEHNRLYWYRQTLGQGPEFLTYFQNEAQLEKSRLLSDRFSAERPKGSFSTLEIQRTEQGDSAMYLCASGGGQSTDTQYFGPGTRLTVL.

This clonotype was observed at least ten times. The chain is built from TRBV5-1 and TRBJ2-5; the D gene is possibly TRBD1 (5 bases). This CDR3 has 13 amino acids. The germline V gene encodes CDR1 SGHRS and CDR2 YFSETQ. Trimming took off 6 bases at V and 1 base at J, with 10 bases between the two ends. The CDR3 loop is CASTRQSQETQYF. The CDR3 DNA reads as TGCGCCAGCACGCGACAGAGCCAAGAGACCCAGTACTTC.

This clonotype appeared many times. This chain joins TRBV7-9 and TRBJ2-3, with D unclear. Germline CDR1 SEHNR, CDR2 FQNEAQ (reference sequence). The V end was cut by 1 base, the J end by 1 base, with 9 bases between. The CDR3 is 15 residues long. In DNA form, the CDR3 reads TGTGCCAGCAGCTTAGGTGGGGTTCGCACAGATACGCAGTATTTT. Its protein is CASSLGGVRTDTQYF.

This clonotype was seen a single time. A much larger clone differs from this one at a single base, so this may be a read error. The chain combines TRBV2 with TRBJ1-4, with a possible D match to TRBD1 (5 bases). The CDR3 runs 14 residues. Germline-derived CDR1 and CDR2 are SNHLY and FYNNEI. V shed 7 bases and J shed 12 bases, with 21 bases lying between them. The CDR3 is CASTSGQARGELFF. The CDR3 region has the DNA TGTGCCAGCACTTCCGGGCAGGCCAGAGGGGAACTGTTTTTT.